Given below is one T cell receptor beta chain in context. No antigen is known for it. This record comes from a study of cytomegalovirus exposure and HLA in healthy donors. Study outcomes and limitations: Rare TCR sequences predominated, though certain public TCRs were found in many donors.

Vbeta (60) and Jbeta (13) primers were used in the PCR. Here immunoSEQ multiplex PCR was the method, and the copy in TCRdb shows in-frame clones only, minus some. The sample lists under 250,000 clones, 75% to 90% occurring once. Sequenced: PBMCs. The sequence derives from a boy younger than 10 in good health and CMV-seronegative.

CDR3 bases: TGTGCTAGTGGTTTGGGGGCGTCGGCTTTAAGAAACACCATATATTTT. Amino acids: CASGLGASALRNTIYF. This chain uses TRBV12-5 with TRBJ1-3; unclear D gene. The germline gives CDR1 LGHNT, CDR2 FRNRAP. The V gene lost 1 base and the J gene lost 5 bases, with 15 bases spanning the gap. This CDR3 spans 16 amino acids.